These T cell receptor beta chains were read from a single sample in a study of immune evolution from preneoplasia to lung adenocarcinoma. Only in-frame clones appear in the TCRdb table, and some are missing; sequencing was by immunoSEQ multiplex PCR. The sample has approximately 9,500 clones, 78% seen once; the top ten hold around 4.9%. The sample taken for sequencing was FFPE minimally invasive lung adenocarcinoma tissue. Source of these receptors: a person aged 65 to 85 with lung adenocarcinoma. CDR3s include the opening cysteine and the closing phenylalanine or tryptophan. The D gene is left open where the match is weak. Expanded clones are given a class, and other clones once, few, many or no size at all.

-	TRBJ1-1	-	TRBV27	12	TGTGCCAGCAGTTTACCCGGAAAGAAAGCTTTCTTT	CASSLPGKKAFF
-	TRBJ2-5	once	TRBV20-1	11	TGCAGTGCTACGAAGGAAGAGACCCAGTACTTC	CSATKEETQYF
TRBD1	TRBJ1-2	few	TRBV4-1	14	TGCGCCAGCAGGCCGGGACAGACTAACTATGGCTACACCTTC	CASRPGQTNYGYTF
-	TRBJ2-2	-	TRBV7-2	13	TGTGCCAGCAGCAGGCAGATTACCGGGGAGCTGTTTTTT	CASSRQITGELFF
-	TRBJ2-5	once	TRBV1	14	TGCACCAGCAGTCCGACTTGGACCCAGGAGACCCAGTACTTC	CTSSPTWTQETQYF
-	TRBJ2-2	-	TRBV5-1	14	TGCGCCAGCAGGCAACAGGCGAACACCGGGGAGCTGTTTTTT	CASRQQANTGELFF
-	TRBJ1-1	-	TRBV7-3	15	TGTGCCAGCAGCTTGTTTGTAGGAGGGCTCAAGGAAGCTTTCTTT	CASSLFVGGLKEAFF
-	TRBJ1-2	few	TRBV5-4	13	TGTGCCAGCAGCGTGGGACTCCTCTATGGCTACACCTTC	CASSVGLLYGYTF
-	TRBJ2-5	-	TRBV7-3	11	TGTGCCAGCAGTTATTTCTGGACCCAGTACTTC	CASSYFWTQYF
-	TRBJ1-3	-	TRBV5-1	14	TGCGCCAGCAGCTTTGGGGGGCTCGGAAACACCATATATTTT	CASSFGGLGNTIYF
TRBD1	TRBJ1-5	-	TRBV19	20	TGTGCCAGTAGTCTCCCAACCGGGACAGGGACTAGTCTTAACAATCAGCCCCAGCATTTT	CASSLPTGTGTSLNNQPQHF
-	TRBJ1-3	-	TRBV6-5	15	TGTGCCAGCAGTTACTCGCAGGGGACTGGAAACACCATATATTTT	CASSYSQGTGNTIYF
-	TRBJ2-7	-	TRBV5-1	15	TGCGCCAGCAGCCTTTTGGGGACTCCCCCCAACGAGCAGTACTTC	CASSLLGTPPNEQYF
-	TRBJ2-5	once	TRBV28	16	TGTGCCAGCAGTCCTCTTTTTGGGGGAACACAAGAGACCCAGTACTTC	CASSPLFGGTQETQYF
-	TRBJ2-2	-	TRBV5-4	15	TGTGCCAGCAGCTACAGTTCACAGAACACCGGGGAGCTGTTTTTT	CASSYSSQNTGELFF
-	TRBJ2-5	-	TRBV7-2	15	TGTGCCAGCAGCCTAATTTATGCTAGTCGGGAGACCCAGTACTTC	CASSLIYASRETQYF
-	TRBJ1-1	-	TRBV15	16	TGTGCCACCAGCAGAGATCGACGGCAGGCGTGGCCTGAAGCTTTCTTT	CATSRDRRQAWPEAFF
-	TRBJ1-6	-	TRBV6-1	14	TGTGCCAGCAGTTCTGGACCCTATAATTCACCCCTCCACTTT	CASSSGPYNSPLHF
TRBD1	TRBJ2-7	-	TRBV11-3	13	TGTGCCAGCAGCATGGGACAGGCTAGCGAGCAGTACTTC	CASSMGQASEQYF
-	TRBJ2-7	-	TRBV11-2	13	TGTGCCAGCAGCTCAGCCTTAGGGGCGCGGCAGTACTTC	CASSSALGARQYF
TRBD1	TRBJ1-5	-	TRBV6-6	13	TGTGCCAGCAGTCAAAGGGGGCCTCAGCCCCAGCATTTT	CASSQRGPQPQHF
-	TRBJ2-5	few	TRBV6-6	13	TGTGCCAGCAGTCAAGGGGGGGCAGAGACCCAGTACTTC	CASSQGGAETQYF
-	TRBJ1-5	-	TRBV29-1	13	TGCAGCGTTCGGGACAATTTTAATCAGCCCCAGCATTTT	CSVRDNFNQPQHF
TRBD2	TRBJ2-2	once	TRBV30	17	TGTGCCTGGAGTGCGCGGACTAGCGGGAGGAACACCGGGGAGCTGTTTTTT	CAWSARTSGRNTGELFF
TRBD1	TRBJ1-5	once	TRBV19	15	TGTGCCACATCGACAGGGCGCATTGTGATGCAGCCCCAGCATTTT	CATSTGRIVMQPQHF
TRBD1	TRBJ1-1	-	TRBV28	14	TGTGCCAGCAGGACAGGGGGGACAGACACTGAAGCTTTCTTT	CASRTGGTDTEAFF
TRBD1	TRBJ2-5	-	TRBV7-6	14	TGTGCCAGCAGCTTACAACAGGGGGAAGAGACCCAGTACTTC	CASSLQQGEETQYF
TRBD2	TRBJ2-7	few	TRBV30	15	TGTGCCTGGAGTTCCCGGACTAGCGGGAAGTACGAGCAGTACTTC	CAWSSRTSGKYEQYF
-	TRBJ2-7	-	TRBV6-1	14	TGTGCCAGCAGTGAAGCGGATAGCTCCTACGAGCAGTACTTC	CASSEADSSYEQYF
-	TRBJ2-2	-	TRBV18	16	TGTGCCAGCTCACCCCGGTCGGGGTTCGACACCGGGGAGCTGTTTTTT	CASSPRSGFDTGELFF
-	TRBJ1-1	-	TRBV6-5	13	TGTGCCACCACATTCGGCAGGGGCTTTGAAGCCTTCTTT	CATTFGRGFEAFF
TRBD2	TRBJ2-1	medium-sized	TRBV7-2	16	TGTGCCAGCAGCTTACGGTGGGGAGGGGACTACAATGAGCAGTTCTTC	CASSLRWGGDYNEQFF
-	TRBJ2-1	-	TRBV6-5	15	TGTGCCAGCAGTTACTCGACCCCGGGACCCCATGAGCAGTTCTTC	CASSYSTPGPHEQFF
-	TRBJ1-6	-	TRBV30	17	TGTGCCTGGATTTCCCCCGGCCGCCTCGTGGAAAATTCACCCCTCCACTTT	CAWISPGRLVENSPLHF
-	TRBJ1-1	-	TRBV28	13	TGTGCCAGCATTCCCGGGGGGGGCACTGAAGCTTTCTTT	CASIPGGGTEAFF
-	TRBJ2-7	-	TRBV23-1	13	TGCGCCAGCAGTCACCCCAACGGGGCCGAGCAGTACTTC	CASSHPNGAEQYF
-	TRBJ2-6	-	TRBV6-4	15	TGTGCCAGCAGTGAAGGGGGCTCTGGGGCCAACGTCCTGACTTTC	CASSEGGSGANVLTF
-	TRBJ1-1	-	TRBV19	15	TGTGCCAGTAGTATAAGCGGACAGCCGAACACTGAAGCTTTCTTT	CASSISGQPNTEAFF
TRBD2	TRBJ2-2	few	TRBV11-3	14	TGTGCCAGCAGCTCGGGGGGGCCCACCGGGGAGCTGTTTTTT	CASSSGGPTGELFF
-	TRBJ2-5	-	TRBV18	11	TGTGCCAGCTCAACGGGAGAGACCCAGTACTTC	CASSTGETQYF
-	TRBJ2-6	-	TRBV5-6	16	TGTGCCAGCAGTTCCAGTGTAGGGGCTGGGGCCAACGTCCTGACTTTC	CASSSSVGAGANVLTF
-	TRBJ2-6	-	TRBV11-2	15	TGTGCCAGCAGACTTACGACAGGTGGGGCCAACGTCCTGACTTTC	CASRLTTGGANVLTF
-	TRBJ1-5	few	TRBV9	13	TGTGCCAGCAGCGGAGAGGACAGCCAGCCCCAGCATTTT	CASSGEDSQPQHF
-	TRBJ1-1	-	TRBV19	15	TGTGCCAGTAGAAAGGACAGATACATGAACACTGAAGCTTTCTTT	CASRKDRYMNTEAFF
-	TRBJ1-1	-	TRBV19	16	TGTGCCAGTAGTATAGTGGGAGGACTACGCGGGACTGAAGCTTTCTTT	CASSIVGGLRGTEAFF
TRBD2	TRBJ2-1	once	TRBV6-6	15	TGTGCCAGCAGATTTAGCGGGGGGGCAGGGGATGAGCAGTTCTTC	CASRFSGGAGDEQFF
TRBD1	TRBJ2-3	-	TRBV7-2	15	TGTGCCAGCCGCCGGACAGGATTTTCGACAGATACGCAGTATTTT	CASRRTGFSTDTQYF
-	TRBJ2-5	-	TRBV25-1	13	TGTGCCAGCAGGGACAGCGCCCTAGAGACCCAGTACTTC	CASRDSALETQYF